What follows are 14 T cell receptor beta chains derived from one specimen sequenced in a study of radiation and T cells in renal cell carcinoma. This table comes from immunoSEQ multiplex PCR, and its TCRdb copy is limited to in-frame clones, with some not included. Seen here are 70,000 to 80,000 clones, approximately 86% observed once, and the top ten hold more than 20%. Stated time point: blood 2 weeks post-SBRT. Treatment indicated: 15 Gy SBRT to primary tumor, nephrectomy 4 weeks later. The specimen was blood, collected from a patient whose treatment included radiotherapy and nephrectomy. These receptors were taken from a woman aged 50 to 60 with renal cell carcinoma.

As concerns this clone: A read error may account for a junction end that differs from germline. The rearrangement uses TRBV20-1 and TRBJ1-2, with TRBD1 as a possible D gene (6 bases). The length of the CDR3 is 11 residues. CDR1 is DFQATT, CDR2 SNEGSKA, per germline (reference sequence). CDR3 DNA: TGCAGTGCTAGAGATGGACGACAGGACCTCTTC. Translating gives CSARDGRQDLF.

The V gene is TRBV18, the J gene TRBJ1-6; perhaps TRBD1 as D (5 bases). The germline V and J ends were trimmed by 6 bases and 5 bases, with 11 bases remaining between them. The CDR3 is made up of 14 amino acids. The germline V gene has CDR1 KGHSH and CDR2 LQKENI. CDR3 protein: CASSAGTDNSPLHF. CDR3 sequence (DNA): TGTGCCAGCTCTGCCGGGACGGATAATTCACCCCTCCACTTT.

V and J are TRBV5-4 and TRBJ2-1; D gene uncertain. This CDR3 comprises 15 residues. V was cut by 1 base and J by 0 bases, with 8 bases left in between. CDR1 and CDR2 from the germline V gene are SGHNT and YYREEE (reference sequence). CDR3 region: CASSLFSSSYNEQFF. In DNA, the CDR3 is TGTGCCAGCAGCTTGTTTTCGAGCTCCTACAATGAGCAGTTCTTC.

The genes are TRBV6-6 and TRBJ1-4; tentatively, D is TRBD1 (5 bases). The CDR3 spans 15 residues. Trimming removed 7 bases at V and 6 bases at J, with 18 bases between. Germline assignment: CDR1 MNHNY and CDR2 SVGAGI (reference sequence). The CDR3 here is CASTSTGRGDEKLFF. DNA for the CDR3: TGTGCCAGCACCTCAACAGGACGGGGGGATGAAAAACTGTTTTTT.

The chain carries TRBV6-5 and TRBJ2-1; TRBD1 aligns across 8 bases. The CDR3 sequence is 12 residues long. Germline V gene data show CDR1 as MNHEY and CDR2 as SVGAGI. V lost 5 bases to trimming and J lost 9 bases; unmatched junction nucleotides: 3. This CDR3 is CASSRTGPEQFF. Here the CDR3 DNA reads TGTGCCAGCAGTCGGACAGGGCCTGAGCAGTTCTTC.

About this clone: This sample includes further DNA sequences coding for the same CDR3. The rearrangement joins TRBV5-1 to TRBJ1-1; D might be TRBD1 (5 bases). Trimming pared 0 bases from V and 4 bases from J, leaving 10 bases between. From germline, CDR1 is SGHRS and CDR2 YFSETQ. The CDR3 extends over 14 amino acids. The CDR3 region has the DNA TGCGCCAGCAGCTTGGCCGGGGGAGGCACTGAAGCTTTCTTT. This sequence encodes CASSLAGGGTEAFF.

The chain links TRBV7-2 to TRBJ2-2; D remains unclear. Germline V lookup: CDR1 SGHTA, CDR2 FQGNSA. The CDR3 extends over 16 amino acids. Deletions cut 5 bases from V and 1 base from J, with 14 bases between. The chain's CDR3 is CASSLHALLNTGELFF. The CDR3 DNA reads as TGTGCCAGCAGCCTCCACGCCCTACTGAACACCGGGGAGCTGTTTTTT.

The chain couples TRBV9 to TRBJ2-5; TRBD2 matches at 7 bases. The junction had 6 bases not matched to a gene; V was cut back by 4 bases and J by 3 bases. The V gene's germline CDR1 is SGDLS and CDR2 YYNGEE. This CDR3 is 14 amino acids long. The CDR3 coding sequence is TGTGCCAGCAGCTCCCGGACTAGAGAAGAGACCCAGTACTTC. It specifies CASSSRTREETQYF.

CDR3 sequence (DNA): TGCGCCAGCAGCCTACGGGACAGGGGGAATTCACCCCTCCACTTT. Residues: CASSLRDRGNSPLHF. The chain couples TRBV4-3 to TRBJ1-6, with 11 bases identical to TRBD1. The germline V gene encodes CDR1 LGHNA and CDR2 YSLEER. Germline trimming cut 4 bases from V and 7 bases from J; bases unmatched to any gene: 3. The CDR3 totals 15 residues.

This clone was observed once. The rearrangement uses TRBV5-6 and TRBJ2-1, with D unclear. From germline, CDR1 is SGHDT and CDR2 YYEEEE. The CDR3 loop spans 13 amino acids. V lost 1 base, J lost 3 bases, and 5 bases lay in between. The CDR3 DNA follows: TGTGCCAGCAGCTTGCCAGGCTACAATGAGCAGTTCTTC. As protein: CASSLPGYNEQFF.

This rearrangement joins TRBV7-2 to TRBJ2-1; no definite D call. Germline V gene data show CDR1 as SGHTA and CDR2 as FQGNSA. The V end lost 1 base, the J end lost 2 bases, and 12 bases lay between the germline ends. CDR3 size: 16 residues. The CDR3 reads CASSLVGDITYNEQFF. The CDR3 DNA is TGTGCCAGCAGCTTAGTTGGCGATATCACCTACAATGAGCAGTTCTTC.

The V call is TRBV9, the J call TRBJ2-5; D not certain. The ends were cut back, 6 bases at V and 3 bases at J, with 15 bases in the middle. The V gene's germline CDR1 is SGDLS and CDR2 YYNGEE. The CDR3 sequence is 14 residues long. In DNA, the CDR3 is TGTGCCAGCACCGTTGGTGGTAGCAAAGAGACCCAGTACTTC. Encoded protein: CASTVGGSKETQYF.

The V call is TRBV27, the J call TRBJ1-5; D call uncertain. The germline V and J ends were trimmed by 4 bases and 2 bases, with 12 bases remaining between them. CDR1 is MNHEY, CDR2 SMNVEV, per germline (reference sequence). CDR3 length equals 15 residues. The CDR3 coding sequence is TGTGCCAGCAGTTCACCGGGTGATGGCAATCAGCCCCAGCATTTT. It is translated as CASSSPGDGNQPQHF.

The chain carries TRBV9 and TRBJ1-4; D gene ambiguous. V lost 7 bases, J lost 0 bases, and 10 bases lay in between. Per the germline V gene, CDR1 is SGDLS and CDR2 is YYNGEE. The CDR3 covers 14 residues. In DNA form, the CDR3 reads TGTGCCAGCGCAGTAAGGGCAACTAATGAAAAACTGTTTTTT. This gives the protein CASAVRATNEKLFF.